The sequence of this T cell receptor (beta chain) was determined in a study of identical twins. Donors uniformly comprised healthy Caucasians. Study findings and constraints: Fewer insertions marked abundant cord blood beta clonotypes; young adult naive trended weakly, memory not at all. Findings depended on cross-sectional statistics rather than tracking the same donors.

Comments on this clonotype: Its antigen is still unknown.

It was template switching that added a universal primer site, and there were unique molecular identifiers on the cDNA. A single record per CDR3 protein comes from TCRdb applying MiXCR to the 5' RACE reads. The top ten clones hold 0.27% of a sample with approximately 1.8 million distinct CDR3 sequences, roughly a third of them seen once. CDR1 WNHNN and CDR2 SYGVQD come from the germline V gene (reference sequence). V lost 4 bases and J 7 bases, leaving 11 bases between the germline ends. CDR3 length equals 13 residues. The sample taken for sequencing was cord blood. This clonotype was sampled from a newborn girl in good health. This rearrangement joins TRBV10-1 to TRBJ1-5; D gene uncertain. CDR3 in DNA: TGCGCCAGCAGTGTAGATAGCGGCCAGCCCCAGCATTTT. This sequence encodes CASSVDSGQPQHF.